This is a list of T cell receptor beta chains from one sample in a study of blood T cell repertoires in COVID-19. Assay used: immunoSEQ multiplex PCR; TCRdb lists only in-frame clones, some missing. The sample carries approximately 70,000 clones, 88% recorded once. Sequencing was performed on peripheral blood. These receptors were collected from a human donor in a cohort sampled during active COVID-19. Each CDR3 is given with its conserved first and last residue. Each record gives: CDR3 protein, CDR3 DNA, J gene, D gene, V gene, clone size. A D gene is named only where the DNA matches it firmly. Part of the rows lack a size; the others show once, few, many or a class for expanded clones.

CASSYGQGPVEDTGELFF TGTGCCAGCAGTTATGGACAGGGGCCGGTAGAGGACACCGGGGAGCTGTTTTTT TRBJ2-2 TRBD1 TRBV6-2/TRBV6-3 many
CASSLGRDGNEQFF TGTGCCAGCAGCCTTGGGAGGGACGGGAATGAGCAGTTCTTC TRBJ2-1 TRBD2 TRBV7-9 NA
CASSQGPLAGEITDTQYF TGCGCCAGCAGCCAAGGCCCACTAGCGGGGGAGATCACAGATACGCAGTATTTT TRBJ2-3 TRBD2 TRBV4-3 NA
CASSPTPQNTGELFF TGCGCCAGCAGCCCGACACCCCAGAACACCGGGGAGCTGTTTTTT TRBJ2-2 NA TRBV5-1 NA
CASAQLAGGGETQYF TGTGCCAGTGCCCAACTAGCGGGAGGGGGAGAGACCCAGTACTTC TRBJ2-5 TRBD2 TRBV27 once
CASRSTSGDPYEQYF TGTGCCAGCAGGTCCACTAGCGGGGATCCCTACGAGCAGTACTTC TRBJ2-7 TRBD2 TRBV28 NA
CASSRWTSGSAGETQYF TGTGCCAGCAGCCGGTGGACTAGCGGGAGTGCGGGGGAGACCCAGTACTTC TRBJ2-5 TRBD2 TRBV3-1/TRBV3-2 NA
CASSLKGAPSNYGYTF TGTGCCAGCAGCTTAAAGGGAGCACCTTCTAACTATGGCTACACCTTC TRBJ1-2 NA TRBV7-9 NA
CAWTLTGGVSYTF TGTGCCTGGACTTTAACAGGGGGCGTAAGCTACACCTTC TRBJ1-2 TRBD1 TRBV30 NA
CASSPGGSLSEQFF TGTGCCAGCAGCCCTGGGGGCTCCCTCAGTGAGCAGTTCTTC TRBJ2-1 NA TRBV11-3 NA
CSVRDRGFSVGKLFF TGCAGCGTCCGGGACAGGGGCTTTTCTGTCGGAAAACTGTTTTTT TRBJ1-4 TRBD1 TRBV29-1 NA
CASSTDRGVNEKLFF TGTGCCAGCAGTACAGACAGGGGGGTCAATGAAAAACTGTTTTTT TRBJ1-4 TRBD1 TRBV2 once
CASSIDGQGKNIQYF TGTGCCAGTAGTATAGATGGACAGGGGAAAAACATTCAGTACTTC TRBJ2-4 TRBD1 TRBV19 NA
CASSLRTSGGAALSETQYF TGTGCCAGCAGTTTAAGAACTAGCGGGGGGGCCGCTCTCTCAGAGACCCAGTACTTC TRBJ2-5 TRBD2 TRBV27 NA
CASEDSGGATDTQYF TGTGCCAGTGAGGATTCGGGGGGGGCAACAGATACGCAGTATTTT TRBJ2-3 TRBD2 TRBV19 NA
CATGADRDPGNTIYF TGTGCCACTGGGGCGGACAGGGACCCTGGAAACACCATATATTTT TRBJ1-3 TRBD1 TRBV28 NA
CAWRAGGNTEAFF TGTGCCTGGAGAGCAGGGGGGAACACTGAAGCTTTCTTT TRBJ1-1 TRBD1 TRBV30 NA
CASSSGLALTYEQYF TGTGCCAGCAGCTCCGGACTAGCCTTAACCTACGAGCAGTACTTC TRBJ2-7 TRBD2 TRBV7-2 NA
CASSQEGRGRDEQFF TGCGCCAGCAGCCAAGAGGGCAGGGGCAGGGATGAGCAGTTCTTC TRBJ2-1 NA TRBV4-3 NA
CASSLVPRITANEKLFF TGTGCCAGCAGCTTGGTTCCCAGGATCACAGCTAATGAAAAACTGTTTTTT TRBJ1-4 NA TRBV5-5 NA
CASSFSGGTEAFF TGTGCCAGCAGTTTCTCAGGGGGCACTGAAGCTTTCTTT TRBJ1-1 TRBD1 TRBV28 few
CASSYEQAGGYTF TGTGCCAGCAGTTACGAGCAGGCAGGAGGCTACACCTTC TRBJ1-2 NA TRBV6-5 few
CAAGTGIGANVLTF TGTGCCGCCGGAACAGGGATCGGGGCCAACGTCCTGACTTTC TRBJ2-6 NA TRBV6-5 NA
CAWSAGVHNEKLFF TGTGCCTGGAGTGCGGGGGTCCATAATGAAAAACTGTTTTTT TRBJ1-4 NA TRBV30 NA
CASRARVNGNTIYF TGTGCCAGCAGGGCCAGGGTGAATGGAAACACCATATATTTT TRBJ1-3 NA TRBV2 NA
CASSTTSGTGSVSPLHF TGTGCCAGCAGTACTACGTCCGGGACAGGGTCTGTTTCACCCCTCCACTTT TRBJ1-6 TRBD1 TRBV7-9 few
CASSPLAGPETQYF TGTGCCAGCAGTCCTTTAGCGGGACCAGAGACCCAGTACTTC TRBJ2-5 TRBD2 TRBV2 NA
CASSLFTGGETQYF TGTGCCAGCAGCTTGTTTACGGGAGGGGAGACCCAGTACTTC TRBJ2-5 TRBD2 TRBV7-2 NA
CAWGRGYGDTGELFF TGTGCCTGGGGGCGGGGCTATGGAGACACCGGGGAGCTGTTTTTT TRBJ2-2 NA TRBV30 NA
CASSSRQGTSLGTQYF TGTGCCAGCAGCTCCCGGCAGGGGACTAGTTTAGGGACCCAGTACTTC TRBJ2-5 TRBD2 TRBV7-6 NA
CASSLYRDTDFGELFF TGTGCCAGCAGTTTATACCGGGACACGGATTTCGGGGAGCTGTTTTTT TRBJ2-2 NA TRBV27 NA
CASSVLGTGSTDTQYF TGTGCCAGCAGCGTGCTGGGGACAGGGTCCACAGATACGCAGTATTTT TRBJ2-3 TRBD1 TRBV9 NA
CASIGLSSGGDEQYF TGTGCCAGCATAGGCCTCTCTAGCGGGGGGGACGAGCAGTACTTC TRBJ2-7 TRBD2 TRBV6-5 NA
CASSLGQGLNTEAFF TGCGCCAGCAGCTTGGGACAGGGTCTGAACACTGAAGCTTTCTTT TRBJ1-1 TRBD1 TRBV5-1 NA
CASSQETGDIYGYTF TGTGCCAGCAGCCAAGAAACAGGGGATATCTATGGCTACACCTTC TRBJ1-2 TRBD1 TRBV4-2 once
CASSQDMDSYNSPLHF TGTGCCAGCAGCCAAGACATGGACAGTTATAATTCACCCCTCCACTTT TRBJ1-6 NA TRBV3-1/TRBV3-2 NA
CASSPGTSGVYNEQFF TGCGCCAGCAGCCCTGGGACTAGCGGGGTCTACAATGAGCAGTTCTTC TRBJ2-1 TRBD2 TRBV5-1 once
CASSPSTGRQPQHF TGTGCCAGCTCACCATCGACAGGGCGTCAGCCCCAGCATTTT TRBJ1-5 TRBD1 TRBV18 once
CASSLVGAGKGSGKETQYF TGCGCCAGCAGCTTGGTGGGGGCCGGGAAAGGGTCGGGAAAAGAGACCCAGTACTTC TRBJ2-5 NA TRBV5-1 NA
CASSPRTSHTEAFF TGTGCCAGCAGTCCTCGTACTTCCCACACTGAAGCTTTCTTT TRBJ1-1 NA TRBV27 NA
CASRISGANTGELFF TGCGCCAGCAGAATTAGCGGAGCGAACACCGGGGAGCTGTTTTTT TRBJ2-2 NA TRBV5-1 NA
CASSPYKGQGNTGELFF TGTGCCAGCTCACCATACAAGGGACAGGGGAACACCGGGGAGCTGTTTTTT TRBJ2-2 TRBD1 TRBV18 NA
CASAGLAGSPSTDTQYF TGTGCCAGTGCGGGACTAGCGGGGTCACCTAGCACAGATACGCAGTATTTT TRBJ2-3 TRBD2 TRBV19 NA
CASSPLKDTGELFF TGTGCCAGCTCACCCCTAAAAGACACCGGGGAGCTGTTTTTT TRBJ2-2 NA TRBV18 NA
CASSPLAVQPHEQYF TGTGCCAGCTCACCATTAGCCGTACAACCCCACGAGCAGTACTTC TRBJ2-7 NA TRBV18 NA
CASSQDWGQRDTQYF TGTGCCAGCAGCCAAGATTGGGGGCAGAGAGATACGCAGTATTTT TRBJ2-3 NA TRBV4-2 NA
CASSLKTRTGELFF TGTGCCAGCAGCTTAAAGACTAGAACCGGGGAGCTGTTTTTT TRBJ2-2 NA TRBV5-4 NA
CASSARQGANTEAFF TGTGCCAGCAGTGCCCGACAGGGGGCGAACACTGAAGCTTTCTTT TRBJ1-1 TRBD1 TRBV2 NA
CATSRDTGPLARTQYF TGTGCCACCAGCAGAGATACCGGTCCGCTCGCGCGTACGCAGTATTTT TRBJ2-3 NA TRBV15 NA
CASSYSRFSGTYEQYF TGTGCCAGCAGTTACTCGAGGTTTAGCGGGACTTACGAGCAGTACTTC TRBJ2-7 TRBD2 TRBV6-5 NA
CASSLPGTSGGALQFF TGTGCCAGCAGCTTACCCGGGACTAGCGGGGGGGCCTTGCAGTTCTTC TRBJ2-1 TRBD2 TRBV7-2 NA
CASSVGGSSYEQYF TGTGCCAGCAGCGTAGGAGGGAGCTCCTACGAGCAGTACTTC TRBJ2-7 NA TRBV9 NA
CASSSTGSLHGYTF TGTGCCAGCAGCTCCACAGGGTCTCTACACGGCTACACCTTC TRBJ1-2 NA TRBV11-2 NA